The next 8 T cell receptor beta chains were all read from a single sample in a study of shared clonotypes between healthy human individuals. Naive CD8 cells lacked CD45RO and underwent positive selection for CCR7, leaving out terminally differentiated effector memory CD45RA+ cells. Profiling relied on immunoSEQ multiplex PCR, and the TCRdb table lists in-frame clones only, not all of them. The sample records approximately 590,000 clones, roughly 95% being singletons. Sample: naive CD8+ T cells sorted from blood. The receptors derive from a young woman in good health.

The J gene is TRBJ2-2, the V gene TRBV5-4, with 11 bases matching TRBD2. The CDR3 contains 15 residues. Germline V gene lookup returns CDR1 SGHNT and CDR2 YYREEE (reference sequence). The ends lost 4 bases at V and 6 bases at J; junction bases unmatched: 5. The CDR3 protein is CASSTTSGSAGELFF. As DNA, the CDR3 is TGTGCCAGCAGCACTACTAGCGGGAGCGCCGGGGAGCTGTTTTTT.

V and J are TRBV7-2 and TRBJ2-6; no clear D. Trimming took off 7 bases at V and 0 bases at J, with 7 bases between the two ends. Germline V gives CDR1 SGHTA, CDR2 FQGNSA. The CDR3 loop spans 14 amino acids. The CDR3, as DNA: TGTGCCAGCAAACCGAGCTCTGGGGCCAACGTCCTGACTTTC. Its protein product is CASKPSSGANVLTF. The full variable domain, with the rest looked up from reference TRBV7-2 and TRBJ2-6, is GAGVSQSPSNKVTEKGKDVELRCDPISGHTALYWYRQSLGQGLEFLIYFQGNSAPDKSGLPSDRFSAERTGGSVSTLTIQRTQQEDSAVYLCASKPSSGANVLTFGAGSRLTVL.

This sequence joins TRBV6-6 and TRBJ1-2; 8 bases match TRBD1. V was clipped by 2 bases and J by 8 bases; unmatched bases: 7. Germline V lookup: CDR1 MNHNY, CDR2 SVGAGI (reference sequence). The CDR3 sequence is 14 residues long. The CDR3 DNA reads TGTGCCAGCAGTTACGGTCAGGGGGCAATAGGCTACACCTTC. Its protein product is CASSYGQGAIGYTF.

Note on this clone: The sample carries other DNA sequences with the same CDR3. The chain couples TRBV4-1 to TRBJ2-7; 10 bases map to TRBD2. The germline V gene encodes CDR1 MGHRA and CDR2 YSYEKL. This CDR3 is 15 amino acids long. With V trimmed by 1 base and J by 1 base, 1 base remained unmatched. The CDR3 loop is CASSQGLAGSYEQYF. In DNA form, the CDR3 reads TGCGCCAGCAGCCAAGGACTAGCGGGTTCCTACGAGCAGTACTTC.

The CDR3 sequence is CASSSGQGINIQYF. The DNA of the CDR3 is TGCGCCAGCAGCTCAGGACAGGGGATAAACATTCAGTACTTC. V is TRBV5-1 and J is TRBJ2-4, with 9 bases matching TRBD1. CDR3 length: 14 amino acids. The V and J ends lost 3 bases and 6 bases, in that order; junction bases with no gene match: 4. Germline CDR1 SGHRS, CDR2 YFSETQ.

This chain links TRBV6-6 with TRBJ2-7; 10 bases match TRBD2. CDR1 MNHNY and CDR2 SVGAGI come from the germline V gene (reference sequence). J gave up 4 bases and V 7 bases, and 4 bases lay outside the gene matches. CDR3 length: 13 residues. In nucleotides, the CDR3 is TGTGCCAGCACCAGCGGGAGGGAGTACGAGCAGTACTTC. Its protein product is CASTSGREYEQYF.

The genes are TRBV6-5 and TRBJ1-1, with D maybe TRBD1 (5 bases). Germline CDR1 and CDR2: MNHEY and SVGAGI. The CDR3 is 14 residues long. The V gene lost 2 bases and the J gene lost 8 bases, with 15 bases spanning the gap. CDR3 nucleotide sequence: TGTGCCAGCAGTTACAGCGACAGCCCGGTAGAAGCTTTCTTT. As protein: CASSYSDSPVEAFF.

The rearrangement joins TRBV18 to TRBJ1-5; no definite D call. Germline V lookup: CDR1 KGHSH, CDR2 LQKENI. This CDR3 is 14 amino acids long. The V end lost 3 bases, the J end lost 1 base, and 7 bases lay between the germline ends. In DNA, the CDR3 is TGTGCCAGCTCACCGGAAGGGAGCAATCAGCCCCAGCATTTT. Translation gives CASSPEGSNQPQHF. Filled out from reference TRBV18 and TRBJ1-5, the complete variable domain reads NAGVMQNPRHLVRRRGQEARLRCSPMKGHSHVYWYRQLPEEGLKFMVYLQKENIIDESGMPKERFSAEFPKEGPSILRIQQVVRGDSAAYFCASSPEGSNQPQHFGDGTRLSIL.